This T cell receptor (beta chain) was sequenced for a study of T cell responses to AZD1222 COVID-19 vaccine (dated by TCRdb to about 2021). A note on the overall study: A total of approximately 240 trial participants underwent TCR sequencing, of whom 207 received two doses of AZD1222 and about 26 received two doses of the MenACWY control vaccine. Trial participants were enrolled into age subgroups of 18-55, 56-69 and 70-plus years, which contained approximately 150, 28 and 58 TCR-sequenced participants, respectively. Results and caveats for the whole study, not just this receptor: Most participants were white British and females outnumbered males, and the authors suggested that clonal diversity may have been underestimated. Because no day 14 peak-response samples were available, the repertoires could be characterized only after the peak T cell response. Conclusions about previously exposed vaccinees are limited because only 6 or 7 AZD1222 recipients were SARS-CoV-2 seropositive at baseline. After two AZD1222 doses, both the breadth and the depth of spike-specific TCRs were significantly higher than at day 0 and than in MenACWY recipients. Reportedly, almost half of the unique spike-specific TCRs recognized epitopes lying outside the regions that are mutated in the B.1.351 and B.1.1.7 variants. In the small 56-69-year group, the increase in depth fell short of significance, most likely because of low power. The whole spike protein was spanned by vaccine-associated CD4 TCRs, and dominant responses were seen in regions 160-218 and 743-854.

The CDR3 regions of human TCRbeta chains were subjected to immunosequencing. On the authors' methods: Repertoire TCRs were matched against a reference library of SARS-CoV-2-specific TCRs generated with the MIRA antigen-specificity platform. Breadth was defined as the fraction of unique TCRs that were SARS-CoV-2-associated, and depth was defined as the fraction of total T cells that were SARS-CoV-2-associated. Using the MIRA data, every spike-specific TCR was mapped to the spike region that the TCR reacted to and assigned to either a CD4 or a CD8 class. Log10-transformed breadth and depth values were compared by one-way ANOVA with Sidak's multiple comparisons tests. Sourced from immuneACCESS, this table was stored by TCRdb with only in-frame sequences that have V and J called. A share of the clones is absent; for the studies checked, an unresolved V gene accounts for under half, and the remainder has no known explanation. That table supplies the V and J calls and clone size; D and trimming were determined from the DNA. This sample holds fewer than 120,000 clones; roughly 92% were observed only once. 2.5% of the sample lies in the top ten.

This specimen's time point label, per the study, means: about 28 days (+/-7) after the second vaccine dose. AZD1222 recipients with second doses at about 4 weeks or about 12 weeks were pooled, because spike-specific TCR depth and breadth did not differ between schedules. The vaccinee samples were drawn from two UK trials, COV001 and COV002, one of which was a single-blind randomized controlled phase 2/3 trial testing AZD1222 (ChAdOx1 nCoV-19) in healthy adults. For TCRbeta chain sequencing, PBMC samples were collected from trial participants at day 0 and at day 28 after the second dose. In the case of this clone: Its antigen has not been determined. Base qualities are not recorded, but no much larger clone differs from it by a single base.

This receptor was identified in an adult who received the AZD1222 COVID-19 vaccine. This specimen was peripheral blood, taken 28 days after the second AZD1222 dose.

The DNA sequence is TGTGCCAGCAGTCCGGACAGGGTGTTGGATACGCAGTATTTT. Protein translation: CASSPDRVLDTQYF. The receptor chain draws on TRBV6-5 and TRBJ2-3; 8 junctional bases match TRBD1. CDR3 length: 14 amino acids, cysteine to phenylalanine. CDR3 DNA only is kept here, 42 bases in frame from base 1. After removal of 5 bases from V and 6 bases from J, the junction retains 7 bases not matched to a gene. CDR1 and CDR2 are drawn from the germline V gene: MNHEY, SVGAGI.